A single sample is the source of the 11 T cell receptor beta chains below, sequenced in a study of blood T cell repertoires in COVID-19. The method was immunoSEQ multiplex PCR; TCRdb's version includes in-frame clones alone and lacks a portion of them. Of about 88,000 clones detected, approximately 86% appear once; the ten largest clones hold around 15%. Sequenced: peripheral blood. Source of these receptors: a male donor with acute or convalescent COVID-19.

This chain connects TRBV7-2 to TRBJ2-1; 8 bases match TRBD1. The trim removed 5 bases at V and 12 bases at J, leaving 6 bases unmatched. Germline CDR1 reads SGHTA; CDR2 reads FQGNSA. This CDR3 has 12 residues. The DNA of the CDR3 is TGTGCCAGCAGCCTAGGGGGACAGGCGCAGTTCTTC. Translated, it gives CASSLGGQAQFF.

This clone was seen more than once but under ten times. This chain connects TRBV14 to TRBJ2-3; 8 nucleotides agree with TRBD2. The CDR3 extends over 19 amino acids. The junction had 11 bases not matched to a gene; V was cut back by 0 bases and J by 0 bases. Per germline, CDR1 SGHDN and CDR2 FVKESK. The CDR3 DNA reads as TGTGCCAGCAGCCAAGACTCCGGCCTAGCGGGTATTAGCACAGATACGCAGTATTTT. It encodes CASSQDSGLAGISTDTQYF. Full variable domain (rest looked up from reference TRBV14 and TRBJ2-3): EAGVTQFPSHSVIEKGQTVTLRCDPISGHDNLYWYRRVMGKEIKFLLHFVKESKQDESGMPNNRFLAERTGGTYSTLKVQPAELEDSGVYFCASSQDSGLAGISTDTQYFGPGTRLTVL.

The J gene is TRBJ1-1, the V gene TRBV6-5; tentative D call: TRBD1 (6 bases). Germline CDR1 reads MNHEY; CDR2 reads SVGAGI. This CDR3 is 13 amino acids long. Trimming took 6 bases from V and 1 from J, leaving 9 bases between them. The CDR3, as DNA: TGTGCCAGCAGAAGAGGGGGGAACACTGAAGCTTTCTTT. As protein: CASRRGGNTEAFF.

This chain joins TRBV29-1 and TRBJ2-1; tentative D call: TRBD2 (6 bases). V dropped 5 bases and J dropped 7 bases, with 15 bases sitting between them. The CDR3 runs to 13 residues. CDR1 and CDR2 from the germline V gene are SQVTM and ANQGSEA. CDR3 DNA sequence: TGCAGCGTTCGAGGCGGGGTGGGTAATGAGCAGTTCTTC. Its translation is CSVRGGVGNEQFF.

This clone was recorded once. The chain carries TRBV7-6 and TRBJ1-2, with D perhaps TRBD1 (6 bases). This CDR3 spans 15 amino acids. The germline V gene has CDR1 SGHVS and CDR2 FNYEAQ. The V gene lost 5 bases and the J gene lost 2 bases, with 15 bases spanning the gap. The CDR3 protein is CASSPLTGPNYGYTF. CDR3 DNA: TGTGCCAGCAGCCCCCTAACAGGGCCAAACTATGGCTACACCTTC.

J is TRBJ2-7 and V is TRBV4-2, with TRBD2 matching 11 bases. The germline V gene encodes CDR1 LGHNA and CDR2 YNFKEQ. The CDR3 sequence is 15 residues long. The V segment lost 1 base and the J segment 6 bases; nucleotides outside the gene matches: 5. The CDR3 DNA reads TGTGCCAGCAGCCAAGTAAGCCTAGCGGGGGGCGAGCAGTACTTC. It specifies CASSQVSLAGGEQYF.

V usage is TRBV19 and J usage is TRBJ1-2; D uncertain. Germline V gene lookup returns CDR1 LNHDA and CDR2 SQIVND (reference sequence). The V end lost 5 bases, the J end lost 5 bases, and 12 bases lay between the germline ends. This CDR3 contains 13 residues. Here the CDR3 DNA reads TGTGCCAGTAGTCAGACCCCGGGGTATGGCTACACCTTC. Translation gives CASSQTPGYGYTF.

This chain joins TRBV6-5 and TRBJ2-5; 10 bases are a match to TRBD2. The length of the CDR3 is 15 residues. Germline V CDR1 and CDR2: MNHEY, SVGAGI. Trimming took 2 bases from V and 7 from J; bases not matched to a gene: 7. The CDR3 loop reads CASSYRLAGERTQYF. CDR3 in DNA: TGTGCCAGCAGTTACCGGCTAGCGGGGGAACGGACCCAGTACTTC.

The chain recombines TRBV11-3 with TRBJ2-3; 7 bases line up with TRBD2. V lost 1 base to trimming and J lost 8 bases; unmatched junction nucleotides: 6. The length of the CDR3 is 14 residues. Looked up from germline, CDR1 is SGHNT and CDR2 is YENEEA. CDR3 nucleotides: TGTGCCAGCAGCTTAGGGCGGGGGTCGGGTACGCAGTATTTT. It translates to CASSLGRGSGTQYF. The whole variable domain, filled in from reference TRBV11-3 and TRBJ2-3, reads EAGVVQSPRYKIIEKKQPVAFWCNPISGHNTLYWYLQNLGQGPELLIRYENEEAVDDSQLPKDRFSAERLKGVDSTLKIQPAELGDSAVYLCASSLGRGSGTQYFGPGTRLTVL.

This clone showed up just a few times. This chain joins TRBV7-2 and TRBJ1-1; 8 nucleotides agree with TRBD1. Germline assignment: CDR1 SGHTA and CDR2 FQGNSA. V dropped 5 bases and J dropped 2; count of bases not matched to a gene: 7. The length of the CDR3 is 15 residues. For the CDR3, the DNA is TGTGCCAGCAGCCAAGGACAGGGTTTAAACACTGAAGCTTTCTTT. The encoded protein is CASSQGQGLNTEAFF.

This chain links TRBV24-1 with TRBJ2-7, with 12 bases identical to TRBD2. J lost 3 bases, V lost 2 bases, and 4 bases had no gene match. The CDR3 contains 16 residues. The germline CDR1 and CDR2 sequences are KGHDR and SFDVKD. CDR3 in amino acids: CATSDSTSGGGYEQYF. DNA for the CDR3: TGTGCCACCAGTGATTCGACTAGCGGGGGTGGCTACGAGCAGTACTTC.